This T cell receptor beta chain emerged from a study of neurological immune-mediated disorders. 5'RACE with 10-nucleotide random UMIs generated the cDNA. One entry per CDR3 protein, called by TCRdb with MiXCR from the 5' RACE reads. The table shows some 95,000 distinct CDR3 sequences, with around 3.4% occurring only once. Study-level points and caveats: Neither clinical nor MRI features showed any association with the multiple sclerosis repertoire cluster, and the authors stated that larger cohorts are needed. None of the CDR3 amino acid sequences of expanded clones were shared across subjects, and this suggested private repertoires in all groups.

This clonotype appeared many times. The antigen is not known. The CDR3 is 14 residues long. Germline V gene data show CDR1 as DFQATT and CDR2 as SNEGSKA (reference sequence). The ends were cut back, 6 bases at V and 2 bases at J, with 16 bases in the middle. Sequenced material: PBMCs. The origin of this receptor is a woman younger than 30 with multiple sclerosis. The chain couples TRBV20-1 to TRBJ1-1; maybe TRBD1 (6 bases). CDR3 DNA: TGCAGTGCCATACCGGGACACCCAAACACTGAAGCTTTCTTT. Encoded protein: CSAIPGHPNTEAFF.